These 8 T cell receptor beta chains were sequenced from one sample in a study of shared clonotypes between healthy human individuals. Sequencing was performed with immunoSEQ multiplex PCR; in TCRdb, only in-frame clones are kept and a portion is missing. The sample shows about 660,000 clones, around 67% of them seen only once. The specimen was memory CD4+ T cells sorted from blood. Subset indicated: CD45RA-negative fraction. The source is a woman under 40 in good health.

The rearrangement uses TRBV25-1 and TRBJ2-3, with TRBD1 matching over 7 bases. Germline V gives CDR1 MGHDK, CDR2 SYGVNS. The trim removed 1 base at V and 2 bases at J, leaving 6 bases unmatched. CDR3 length: 16 residues. CDR3 in amino acids: CASSESGQAHTDTQYF. The CDR3 DNA sequence: TGTGCCAGCAGTGAATCCGGACAGGCCCACACAGATACGCAGTATTTT.

The CDR3 protein is CASSEVPGLSSTNEKLFF. DNA of the CDR3: TGTGCCAGCAGTGAAGTTCCGGGATTAAGCTCGACTAATGAAAAACTGTTTTTT. The chain recombines TRBV2 with TRBJ1-4; D unresolved. This CDR3 is 18 amino acids long. Trimming cost V 1 base and J 2 bases, with 17 bases left between them. The germline V gene encodes CDR1 SNHLY and CDR2 FYNNEI.

The chain recombines TRBV15 with TRBJ1-1, with 9 bases lining up with TRBD1. Germline CDR1 and CDR2: LNHNV and YYDKDF (reference sequence). The CDR3 sequence is 16 residues long. Germline trimming cut 6 bases from V and 4 bases from J; bases unmatched to any gene: 12. The CDR3 protein is CATRDRRGQGSTEAFF. CDR3 DNA sequence: TGTGCCACCAGAGACCGGAGGGGACAGGGAAGCACTGAAGCTTTCTTT.

V gene TRBV19 combines with J gene TRBJ2-7; 7 bases align to TRBD1. Germline values: CDR1 LNHDA, CDR2 SQIVND (reference sequence). V was pared by 6 bases and J by 2 bases, with 7 bases of the junction left unmatched. There are 14 residues in the CDR3. The CDR3 DNA is TGTGCCAGTAGGGAACAGGGGACCGCCTACGAGCAGTACTTC. It specifies CASREQGTAYEQYF.

The chain employs TRBV7-2 and TRBJ2-2; D assignment may be TRBD1 or TRBD2 (6 bases each). Trimming shortened V by 6 bases and J by 2 bases, and 13 bases separated the two germline ends. The CDR3 has 15 amino acids. In germline, CDR1 is SGHTA, CDR2 FQGNSA. CDR3 amino acids: CASRGGSGNTGELFF. Written as DNA, the CDR3 is TGTGCCAGCAGAGGGGGTAGCGGAAACACCGGGGAGCTGTTTTTT.

The rearrangement joins TRBV5-8 to TRBJ2-4; D is uncertain. This CDR3 has 16 amino acids. Germline CDR1 and CDR2: SGHTS and YDEGEE. Trimming cost V 4 bases and J 0 bases, with 14 bases left between them. The DNA for the CDR3 is TGTGCCAGCAGCCTGCAGCCGTTACTAGCCAAAAACATTCAGTACTTC. Protein product: CASSLQPLLAKNIQYF.

DNA for the CDR3: TGTGCCAGCAGCTTAGGCCAACTCCCCAATGAGCAGTTCTTC. Protein: CASSLGQLPNEQFF. V and J are TRBV7-9 and TRBJ2-1; the D is unclear. The germline CDR1 and CDR2 sequences are SEHNR and FQNEAQ (reference sequence). V was clipped by 1 base and J by 6 bases, with 10 bases between them. The CDR3 runs to 14 residues.

The chain uses TRBV19 and TRBJ2-7; maybe TRBD1 (6 bases). Per germline, CDR1 LNHDA and CDR2 SQIVND (reference sequence). V lost 4 bases and J 5 bases, leaving 15 bases between the germline ends. The CDR3 length is 14 residues. In DNA, the CDR3 is TGTGCCAGTAGTAGACAGGCAACCTCTGACGAGCAGTACTTC. Encoded protein: CASSRQATSDEQYF.